The sequence of this T cell receptor beta chain was determined in a study of T cells in localized non-small cell lung cancer. Study-wide results and limits: Longer overall survival was seen with higher T cell density measured in blood. Median approximately 50 top-100 tumor clones were shared with paired adjacent lung. The greatest T cell clonality was found in uninvolved adjacent lung (higher than in tumor).

The CDR3 is 16 amino acids. V lost 5 bases and J lost 3, with 19 bases in between. The germline gives CDR1 SEHNR, CDR2 FQNEAQ (reference sequence). In the case of this clone: As yet, its antigen is unknown.

Sequencing was performed with immunoSEQ multiplex PCR; in TCRdb, only in-frame clones are kept and a portion is missing. The sample lists tens of thousands of clones, 80% occurring once. This clonotype was sampled from a man aged 40 to 75 with stage II squamous cell lung carcinoma. The J gene is TRBJ1-1, the V gene TRBV7-9; D is unresolved. This sample comprised PBMCs, obtained before any cancer treatment. CDR3 sequence reads: CASSDSMEPQDTEAFF. The CDR3, as DNA: TGTGCCAGCAGCGATAGCATGGAGCCGCAGGACACTGAAGCTTTCTTT.